This T cell receptor (beta chain) originates from a study of blood T cell repertoires in COVID-19. Study in general: The samples span acute and convalescent COVID-19 from the United States, Italy and Spain. Nucleic acid was either cDNA or gDNA, and it came from T cells, B-cell-depleted T cells, or PBMCs.

In the authors' methods: From reference gene primer amplification, estimates of nucleated cell counts were derived. TCRdb's table, derived via immunoSEQ multiplex PCR, lists solely in-frame clones and lacks some. V and J calls and clone size follow that table, whereas D and trimming were derived from the DNA. Of under 60,000 clones listed, around four fifths are singletons. Germline CDR1 reads SGDLS; CDR2 reads YYNGEE. The CDR3 totals 15 residues. V was clipped by 4 bases and J by 2 bases; unmatched bases: 7. The source material was peripheral blood. V usage is TRBV9 and J usage is TRBJ2-3, with TRBD1 matching over 7 bases. The TCR comes from a man aged 35-49 years with acute or convalescent COVID-19. The CDR3 reads CASSHRGPLTDTQYF. The CDR3 bases are TGTGCCAGCAGCCACAGGGGTCCGCTCACAGATACGCAGTATTTT.